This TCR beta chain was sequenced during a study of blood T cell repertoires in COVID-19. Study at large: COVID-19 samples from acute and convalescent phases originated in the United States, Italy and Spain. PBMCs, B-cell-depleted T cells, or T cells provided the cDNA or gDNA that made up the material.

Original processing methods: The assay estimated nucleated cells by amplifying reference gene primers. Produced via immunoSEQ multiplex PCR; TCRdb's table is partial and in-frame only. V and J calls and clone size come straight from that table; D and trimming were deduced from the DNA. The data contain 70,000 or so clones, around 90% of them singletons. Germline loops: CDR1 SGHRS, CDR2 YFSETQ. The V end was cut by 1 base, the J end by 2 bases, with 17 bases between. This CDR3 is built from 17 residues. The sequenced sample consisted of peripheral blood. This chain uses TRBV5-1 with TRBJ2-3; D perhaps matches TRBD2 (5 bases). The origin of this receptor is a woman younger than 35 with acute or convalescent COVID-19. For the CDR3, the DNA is TGCGCCAGCAGCTTGACGCCCGACTACCTCCCCACAGATACGCAGTATTTT. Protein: CASSLTPDYLPTDTQYF.